The subject of this entry is one T cell receptor (beta chain). The V gene's germline CDR1 is SGHTA and CDR2 FQGTGA. V was cut by 4 bases and J by 4 bases, with 10 bases left in between. The CDR3 runs to 14 residues. Sequenced by immunoSEQ multiplex PCR; TCRdb stores in-frame clones only, minus some. Of 20,000 to 25,000 clones listed, about four fifths are singletons. This sample was taken from a study of neoadjuvant nivolumab and ipilimumab in lung cancer. The sample consisted of peripheral blood, taken before neoadjuvant nivolumab, alone or with ipilimumab. V usage is TRBV7-3 and J usage is TRBJ2-2; either TRBD1 or TRBD2 may fit D (5 bases each). This clonotype was sampled from an adult with non-small cell lung cancer. CDR3 amino acids: CASSSSGATGELFF. The DNA of the CDR3 is TGTGCCAGCAGCTCCTCCGGGGCCACCGGGGAGCTGTTTTTT.